The source of this T cell receptor beta chain is a study of blood T cell repertoires in COVID-19. Overall study: Italy, Spain and the United States were the sources of the convalescent and acute COVID-19 samples. PBMCs, B-cell-depleted T cells, or T cells were the source of the cDNA or gDNA that made up the material.

CDR1 is SQVTM, CDR2 ANQGSEA, per germline. The CDR3 extends over 12 amino acids. The ends lost 4 bases at V and 2 bases at J; junction bases unmatched: 1. Authors' methods: Reference gene primers were amplified, and this amplification served to estimate nucleated cell counts. TCRdb keeps only in-frame clones here, not all; method: immunoSEQ multiplex PCR. D and trimming come from the DNA, and the V and J calls and clone size come from that table. The repertoire holds about 84,000 clones, 60% to 85% seen once, with approximately 6.8% in the top ten. Comments on this clone: This CDR3 is also generated by other DNA sequences in the sample.

The TCR was taken from a man between 65 and 85 years old with acute or convalescent COVID-19. Sequencing was performed on peripheral blood. V gene TRBV29-1 combines with J gene TRBJ1-1, with TRBD1 matching over 7 bases. The CDR3 sequence is CSVGQGNTEAFF. The CDR3 DNA reads as TGCAGCGTTGGACAGGGAAACACTGAAGCTTTCTTT.